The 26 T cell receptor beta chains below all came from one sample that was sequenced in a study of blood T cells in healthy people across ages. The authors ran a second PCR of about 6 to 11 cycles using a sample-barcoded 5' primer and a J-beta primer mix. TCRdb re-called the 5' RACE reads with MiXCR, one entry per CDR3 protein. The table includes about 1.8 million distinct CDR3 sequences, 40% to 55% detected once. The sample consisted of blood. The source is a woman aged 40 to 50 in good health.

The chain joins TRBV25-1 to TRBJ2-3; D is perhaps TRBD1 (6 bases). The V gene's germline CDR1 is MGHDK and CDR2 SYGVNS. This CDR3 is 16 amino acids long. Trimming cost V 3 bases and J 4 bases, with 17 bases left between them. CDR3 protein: CASSDYQWGHADTQYF. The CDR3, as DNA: TGTGCCAGCAGTGATTATCAGTGGGGGCACGCAGATACGCAGTATTTT.

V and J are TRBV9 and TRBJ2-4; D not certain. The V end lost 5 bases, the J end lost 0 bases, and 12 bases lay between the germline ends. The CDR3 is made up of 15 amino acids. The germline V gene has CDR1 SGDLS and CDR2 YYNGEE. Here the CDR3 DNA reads TGTGCCAGCAGTATCGACCCCTTAGCCAAAAACATTCAGTACTTC. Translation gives CASSIDPLAKNIQYF.

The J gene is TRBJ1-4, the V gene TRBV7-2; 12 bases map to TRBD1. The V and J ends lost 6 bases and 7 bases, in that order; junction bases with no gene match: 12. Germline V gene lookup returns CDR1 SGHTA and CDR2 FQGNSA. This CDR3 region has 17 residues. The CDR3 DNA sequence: TGTGCCAGCAGTAAACTGGGACAGGGGGCGATGAGTGAAAAACTGTTTTTT. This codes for CASSKLGQGAMSEKLFF.

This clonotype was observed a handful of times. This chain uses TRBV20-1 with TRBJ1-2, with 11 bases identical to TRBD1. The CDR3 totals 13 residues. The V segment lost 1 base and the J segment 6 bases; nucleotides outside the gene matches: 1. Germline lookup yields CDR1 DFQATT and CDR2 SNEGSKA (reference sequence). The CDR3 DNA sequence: TGCAGTGCTAGAGTGGGACAGGGGGATGGCTACACCTTC. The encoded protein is CSARVGQGDGYTF.

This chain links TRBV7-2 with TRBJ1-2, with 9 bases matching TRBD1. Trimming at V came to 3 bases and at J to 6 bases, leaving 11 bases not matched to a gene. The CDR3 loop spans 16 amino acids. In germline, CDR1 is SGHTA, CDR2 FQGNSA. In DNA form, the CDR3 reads TGTGCCAGCAGCTTCAGGGACAGGGCGGCACTGGATGGCTACACCTTC. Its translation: CASSFRDRAALDGYTF.

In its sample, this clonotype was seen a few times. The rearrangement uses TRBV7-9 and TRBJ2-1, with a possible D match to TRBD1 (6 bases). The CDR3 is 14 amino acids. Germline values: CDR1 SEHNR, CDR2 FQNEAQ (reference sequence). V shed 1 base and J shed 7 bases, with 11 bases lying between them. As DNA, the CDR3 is TGTGCCAGCAGCTTAGTTACAGGGCCGAATGAGCAGTTCTTC. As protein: CASSLVTGPNEQFF.

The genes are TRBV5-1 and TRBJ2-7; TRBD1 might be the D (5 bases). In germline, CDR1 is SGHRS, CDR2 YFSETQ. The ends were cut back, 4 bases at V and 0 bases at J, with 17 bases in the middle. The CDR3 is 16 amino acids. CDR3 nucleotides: TGCGCCAGCAGCCCAATGACAGAAAATTTCTCCTACGAGCAGTACTTC. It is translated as CASSPMTENFSYEQYF.

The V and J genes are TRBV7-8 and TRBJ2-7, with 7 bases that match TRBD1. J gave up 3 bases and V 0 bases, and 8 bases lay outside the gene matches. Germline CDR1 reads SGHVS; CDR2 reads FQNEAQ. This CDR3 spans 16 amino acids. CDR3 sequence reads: CASSLAARGYDYEQYF. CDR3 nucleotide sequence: TGTGCCAGCAGCTTAGCCGCCAGGGGGTACGACTACGAGCAGTACTTC.

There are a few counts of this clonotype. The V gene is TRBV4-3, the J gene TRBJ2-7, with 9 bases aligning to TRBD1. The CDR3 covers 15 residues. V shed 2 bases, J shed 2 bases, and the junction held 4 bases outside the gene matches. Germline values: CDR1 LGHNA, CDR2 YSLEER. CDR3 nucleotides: TGCGCCAGCAGCCAAAGACAGGGGGGCCCCTACGAGCAGTACTTC. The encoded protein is CASSQRQGGPYEQYF.

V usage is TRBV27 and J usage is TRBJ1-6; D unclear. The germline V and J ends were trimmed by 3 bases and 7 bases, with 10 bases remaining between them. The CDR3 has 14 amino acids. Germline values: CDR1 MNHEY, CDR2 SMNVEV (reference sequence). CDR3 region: CASSFYQENSPLHF. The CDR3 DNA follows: TGTGCCAGCAGTTTTTACCAAGAGAATTCACCCCTCCACTTT.

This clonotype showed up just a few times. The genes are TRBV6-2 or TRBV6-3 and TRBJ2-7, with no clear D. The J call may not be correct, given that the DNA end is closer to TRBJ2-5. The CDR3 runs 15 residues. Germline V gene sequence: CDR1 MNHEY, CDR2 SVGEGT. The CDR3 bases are TGTGCCAGCAGTTACTCACGGCAAGATGTGAAGACCCAGTACTTC. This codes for CASSYSRQDVKTQYF.

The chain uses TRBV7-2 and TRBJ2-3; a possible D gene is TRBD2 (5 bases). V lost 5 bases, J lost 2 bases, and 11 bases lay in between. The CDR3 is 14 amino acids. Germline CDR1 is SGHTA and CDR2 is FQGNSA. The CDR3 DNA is TGTGCCAGCAGCCCACGCCGGGACACAGATACGCAGTATTTT. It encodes CASSPRRDTDTQYF.

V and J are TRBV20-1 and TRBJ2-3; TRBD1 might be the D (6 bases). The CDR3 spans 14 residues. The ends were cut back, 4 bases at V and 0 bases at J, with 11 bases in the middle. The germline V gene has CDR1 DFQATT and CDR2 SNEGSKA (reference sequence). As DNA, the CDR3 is TGCAGTGCTACCAGACAGGTTAGCACAGATACGCAGTATTTT. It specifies CSATRQVSTDTQYF.

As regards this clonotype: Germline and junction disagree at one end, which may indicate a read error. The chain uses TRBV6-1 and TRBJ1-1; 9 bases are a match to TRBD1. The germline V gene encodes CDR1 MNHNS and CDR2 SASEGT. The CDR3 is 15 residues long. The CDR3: CASTRTGVSNSEAFF. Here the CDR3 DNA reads TGTGCCAGCACCCGGACAGGGGTATCGAACTCTGAAGCTTTCTTT.

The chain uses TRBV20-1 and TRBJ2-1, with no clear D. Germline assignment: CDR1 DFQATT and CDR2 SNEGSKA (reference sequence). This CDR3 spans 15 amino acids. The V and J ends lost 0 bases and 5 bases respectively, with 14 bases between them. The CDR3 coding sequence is TGCAGTGCTAGAGAGTGGGGAAAGCTGAACAATGAGCAGTTCTTC. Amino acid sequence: CSAREWGKLNNEQFF.

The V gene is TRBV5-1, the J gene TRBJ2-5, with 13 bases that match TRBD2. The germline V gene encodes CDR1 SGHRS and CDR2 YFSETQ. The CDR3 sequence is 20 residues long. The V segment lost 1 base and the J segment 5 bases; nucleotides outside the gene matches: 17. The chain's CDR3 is CASSLTFGTSGASVKETQYF. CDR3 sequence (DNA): TGCGCCAGCAGCTTGACCTTCGGGACTAGCGGGGCTTCGGTTAAGGAGACCCAGTACTTC.

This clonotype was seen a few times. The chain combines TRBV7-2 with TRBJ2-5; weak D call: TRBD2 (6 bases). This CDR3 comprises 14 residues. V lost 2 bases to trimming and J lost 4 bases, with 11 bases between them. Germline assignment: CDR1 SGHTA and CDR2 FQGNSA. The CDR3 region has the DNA TGTGCCAGCAGCTTAACGACTAGTGGAGAGACCCAGTACTTC. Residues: CASSLTTSGETQYF. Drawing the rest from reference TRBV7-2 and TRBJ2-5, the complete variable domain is GAGVSQSPSNKVTEKGKDVELRCDPISGHTALYWYRQSLGQGLEFLIYFQGNSAPDKSGLPSDRFSAERTGGSVSTLTIQRTQQEDSAVYLCASSLTTSGETQYFGPGTRLLVL.

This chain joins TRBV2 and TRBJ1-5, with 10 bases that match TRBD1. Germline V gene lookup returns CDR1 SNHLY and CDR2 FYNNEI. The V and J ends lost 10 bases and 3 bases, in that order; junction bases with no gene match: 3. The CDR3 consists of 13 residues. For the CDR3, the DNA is TGTGCCACCCGACAGGGGGCCAATCAGCCCCAGCATTTT. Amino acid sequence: CATRQGANQPQHF.

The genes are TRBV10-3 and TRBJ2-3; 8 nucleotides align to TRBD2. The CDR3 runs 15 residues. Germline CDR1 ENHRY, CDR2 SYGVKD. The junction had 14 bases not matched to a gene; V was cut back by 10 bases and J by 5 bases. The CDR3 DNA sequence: TGTGCCACTTCGGGGGGCGGGGGGCCGGGAGATACGCAGTATTTT. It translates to CATSGGGGPGDTQYF.

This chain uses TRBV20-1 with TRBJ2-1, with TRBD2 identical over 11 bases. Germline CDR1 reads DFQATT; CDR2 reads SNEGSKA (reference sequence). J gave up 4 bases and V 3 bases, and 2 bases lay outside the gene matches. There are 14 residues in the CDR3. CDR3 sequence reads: CSASSSGGYNEQFF. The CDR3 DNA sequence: TGCAGTGCTAGCTCTAGCGGGGGGTACAATGAGCAGTTCTTC.

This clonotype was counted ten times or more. CDR3 coding DNA: TGCAGTGCCAATAGGGACTCCTTTACGATCGAGACCCAGTACTTC. This encodes CSANRDSFTIETQYF. The gene calls are TRBV20-1 and TRBJ2-5; tentative D call: TRBD2 (6 bases). CDR1 and CDR2 from the germline V gene are DFQATT and SNEGSKA (reference sequence). Trimming cost V 6 bases and J 5 bases, with 22 bases left between them. The CDR3 spans 15 residues.

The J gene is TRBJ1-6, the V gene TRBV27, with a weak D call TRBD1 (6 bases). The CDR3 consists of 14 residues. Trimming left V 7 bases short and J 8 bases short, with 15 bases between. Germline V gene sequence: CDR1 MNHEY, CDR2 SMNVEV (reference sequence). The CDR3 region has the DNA TGTGCCAGCACCCTTCTGGGGGGCTATTCACCCCTCCACTTT. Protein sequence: CASTLLGGYSPLHF.

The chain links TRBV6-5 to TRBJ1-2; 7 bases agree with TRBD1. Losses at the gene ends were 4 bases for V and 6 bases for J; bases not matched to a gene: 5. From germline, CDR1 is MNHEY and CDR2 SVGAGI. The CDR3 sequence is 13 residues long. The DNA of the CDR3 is TGTGCCAGCAGTTCTGCGACAGGGCATGGCTACACCTTC. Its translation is CASSSATGHGYTF.

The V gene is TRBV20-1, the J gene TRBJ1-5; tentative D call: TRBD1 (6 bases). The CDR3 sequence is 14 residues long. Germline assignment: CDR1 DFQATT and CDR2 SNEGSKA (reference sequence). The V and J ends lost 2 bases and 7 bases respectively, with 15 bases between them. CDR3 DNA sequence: TGCAGTGCTAGAAAACAGGGTGTGCGGCAGCCCCAGCATTTT. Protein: CSARKQGVRQPQHF.

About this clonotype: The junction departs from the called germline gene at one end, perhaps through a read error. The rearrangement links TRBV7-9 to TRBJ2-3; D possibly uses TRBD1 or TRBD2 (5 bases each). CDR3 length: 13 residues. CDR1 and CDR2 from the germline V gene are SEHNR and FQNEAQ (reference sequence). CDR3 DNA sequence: TGTGCCAGCGTCTTGGGGACCACAGGTACGCAGTATTTT. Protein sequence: CASVLGTTGTQYF.

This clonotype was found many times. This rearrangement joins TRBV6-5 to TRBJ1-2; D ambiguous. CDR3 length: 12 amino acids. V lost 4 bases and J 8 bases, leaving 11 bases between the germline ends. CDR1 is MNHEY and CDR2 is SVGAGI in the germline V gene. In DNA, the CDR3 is TGTGCCAGCAGTTCACCTCCGGGCGGCTACACCTTC. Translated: CASSSPPGGYTF.